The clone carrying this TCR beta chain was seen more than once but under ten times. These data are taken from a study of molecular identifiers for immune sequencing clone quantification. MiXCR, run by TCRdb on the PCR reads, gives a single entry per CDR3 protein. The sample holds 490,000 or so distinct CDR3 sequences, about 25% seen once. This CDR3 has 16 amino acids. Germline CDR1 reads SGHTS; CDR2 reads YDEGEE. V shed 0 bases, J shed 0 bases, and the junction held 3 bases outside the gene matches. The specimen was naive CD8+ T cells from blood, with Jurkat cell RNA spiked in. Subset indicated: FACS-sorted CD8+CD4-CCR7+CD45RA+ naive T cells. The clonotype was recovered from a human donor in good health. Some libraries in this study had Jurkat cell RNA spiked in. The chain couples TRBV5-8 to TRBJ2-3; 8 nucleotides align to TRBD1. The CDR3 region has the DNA TGTGCCAGCAGCTTGGGGACAGGGTCGAGCACAGATACGCAGTATTTT. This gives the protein CASSLGTGSSTDTQYF. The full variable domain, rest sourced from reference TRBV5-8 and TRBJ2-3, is EAGVTQSPTHLIKTRGQQATLRCSPISGHTSVYWYQQALGLGLQFLLWYDEGEERNRGNFPPRFSGRQFPNYSSELNVNALELEDSALYLCASSLGTGSSTDTQYFGPGTRLTVL.